This TCR beta chain was captured in a study of T cell responses to AZD1222 COVID-19 vaccine. The study, taken as a whole, reports: CD4 TCRs associated with vaccination spanned spike, dominating at 160-218 and 743-854.

Regarding this clone: Its antigen is not identified.

Germline assignment: CDR1 LNHDA and CDR2 SQIVND (reference sequence). Trimming left V 7 bases short and J 4 bases short, with 10 bases between. The CDR3 covers 13 residues. Profiled with immunoSEQ multiplex PCR; TCRdb holds only in-frame clones, not every one. The sample holds approximately 300,000 clones, 85% to 95% seen once. This clonotype was obtained from an adult who received the AZD1222 COVID-19 vaccine. The chain joins TRBV19 to TRBJ2-2; no clear D. Sequenced material: peripheral blood, taken 28 days after the second AZD1222 dose. This CDR3 is CASNPRSTGELFF. The CDR3 DNA sequence: TGTGCCAGTAACCCACGCAGCACCGGGGAGCTGTTTTTT. Using reference TRBV19 and TRBJ2-2 for the parts outside the CDR3, the full variable domain is DGGITQSPKYLFRKEGQNVTLSCEQNLNHDAMYWYRQDPGQGLRLIYYSQIVNDFQKGDIAEGYSVSREKKESFPLTVTSAQKNPTAFYLCASNPRSTGELFFGEGSRLTVL.